These 3 T cell receptor beta chains originate from one sample sequenced in a study of untreated major depressive disorder. Here immunoSEQ multiplex PCR was the method, and the copy in TCRdb shows in-frame clones only, minus some. Found here are just under 20,000 clones, more than 75% of them singletons; the top ten hold about 0.8%. Sequencing was carried out using CD4+ T cells from PBMCs. These TCRs come from a woman in her 30s in good health.

The gene calls are TRBV7-9 and TRBJ1-5, with TRBD1 as a possible D gene (6 bases). Germline V lookup: CDR1 SEHNR, CDR2 FQNEAQ (reference sequence). V was cut by 1 base and J by 1 base, with 8 bases left in between. The CDR3 spans 15 residues. In DNA form, the CDR3 reads TGTGCCAGCAGCTTAGAACAGGGAAGCAATCAGCCCCAGCATTTT. Translated, it gives CASSLEQGSNQPQHF.

This chain joins TRBV9 and TRBJ2-2, with D hard to call. The ends were cut back, 0 bases at V and 5 bases at J, with 11 bases in the middle. This CDR3 region has 15 residues. The germline V gene encodes CDR1 SGDLS and CDR2 YYNGEE. The CDR3 loop reads CASSVVEWSTGELFF. The DNA of the CDR3 is TGTGCCAGCAGCGTAGTTGAGTGGAGTACCGGGGAGCTGTTTTTT.

The chain recombines TRBV30 with TRBJ1-3, with unresolved D. The CDR3 is made up of 14 amino acids. The germline V gene encodes CDR1 GTSNPN and CDR2 SVGIG (reference sequence). Trimming took off 3 bases at V and 0 bases at J, with 9 bases between the two ends. The CDR3 bases are TGTGCCTGGAGCGCAGGCCTCTCTGGAAACACCATATATTTT. It translates to CAWSAGLSGNTIYF.